This TCR beta chain was captured by sequencing in a study of cytomegalovirus exposure and HLA in healthy donors. Amplification used 60 Vbeta primers and 13 Jbeta primers. Clones were read by immunoSEQ multiplex PCR, and TCRdb kept only the in-frame ones, dropping some. The sample lists fewer than 200,000 clones; about 75% were seen once. The CDR3 is 15 amino acids. The trim removed 6 bases at V and 1 base at J, leaving 6 bases unmatched. Germline-derived CDR1 and CDR2 are SEHNR and FQNEAQ (reference sequence). Sequencing was done on a sample of PBMCs. This receptor was taken from a woman between 45 and 60 years old in good health and CMV-seropositive. The chain has TRBV7-9 and TRBJ2-7, with 10 bases aligning to TRBD1. CDR3 nucleotide sequence: TGTGCCAGCAGTGCTGTGGGACAGGGGTCCTACGAGCAGTACTTC. This encodes CASSAVGQGSYEQYF.